This TCR beta chain came from a study of low-dose radiotherapy and immunotherapy resistance in tumors. Ten or more counts support this clonotype. V was shortened by 8 bases and J by 5 bases, with 21 bases between the two germline ends. The CDR3 loop spans 15 amino acids. CDR1 and CDR2 from the germline V gene are MNHEY and SVGEGT. Alpha- and beta-chain coverage of first-strand cDNA came from TRAV- and TRBV-specific primers. PCR amplification of the TCRs was performed with Phusion for 20 PCR cycles, and it relied on a constant-region primer together with a V-primer adapter. TCRdb re-derived calls from the reads in MiXCR, one entry per CDR3 protein. The data show 39,000 or so distinct CDR3 sequences, with under 25% seen just once and approximately 9% held by the top ten. Time point noted: after trial treatment. Described treatment: LDRT plus nivolumab, ipilimumab, low-dose cyclophosphamide and aspirin (RACIN trial).

The input for sequencing was PBMCs, taken after low-dose radiotherapy plus immunotherapy. This receptor was taken from a female donor with ovarian cancer. This chain joins TRBV6-2 or TRBV6-3 and TRBJ1-1; the D is unclear. DNA of the CDR3: TGTGCCAGCCAAACTGGGGTCGGGGTTCAGACTGAAGCTTTCTTT. Protein: CASQTGVGVQTEAFF.